Listed here is a single T cell receptor beta chain. The specificity of this receptor is unknown. No clone much larger than this one lies a single base away; base qualities are absent. Because repertoires were sampled repeatedly during chemoradiotherapy, clonal expansion in the tumor microenvironment could be followed. The sample originates from a study of chemoradiotherapy in HPV16-positive cancers (dated by TCRdb to between 2021 and 2022). Turning to the overall study: Using functional T-cell assays on cells from a couple of HPV16-positive patients, the researchers defined candidate HPV-specific T-cell clones and common TCR motifs. The candidate HPV-specific TCRs and motifs were then tracked in TCR repertoires from under 100 patients with HPV-related cancers. The study set out to ask whether T-cell immunity against the HPV oncoproteins E6 and E7 changes over the course of chemoradiotherapy and whether that immunity affects survival. Overall study results and their limits: Improved recurrence-free survival in HPV16-positive patients was associated with expansion of HPV-responsive T cells during chemoradiotherapy. Expansion of candidate HPV-specific clones and E7-related TCR motifs was observed in the tumor microenvironment during treatment, whereas no such expansion was observed for non-HPV-specific T cells. The survival association was reported for HPV16-positive patients, and the functional definition of HPV-specific T cells was derived from only a couple of HPV16-positive patients.

From its cysteine to its phenylalanine, the CDR3 spans 14 amino acids. Only the CDR3 DNA stays, 42 bases, in frame from base 1. In the germline V gene, CDR1 corresponds to MDHEN and CDR2 to SYDVKM. Trimming takes 2 bases off V and 1 base off J; junction bases not matched to a gene: 2. Library construction relied on the immunoSEQ multiplex PCR assay. The table comes from immuneACCESS by way of TCRdb, which keeps in-frame sequences with V and J called. Part of the clones is missing from these tables; in studies checked, under half for an unresolved V gene and the rest for unknown reasons. The sample table shows roughly 5,800 clones, and 85% are seen once. The biggest ten clones account for more than 9.5% of the sample.

The source was tumor tissue, collected from a patient who underwent chemoradiotherapy. Recombination linked TRBV28 to TRBJ2-7; 7 nucleotides in the junction match TRBD1. The origin of this receptor is a human donor with HPV-associated anogenital cancer. The CDR3 region has the sequence CASSLKTGSYEQYF. At the DNA level, the sequence is TGTGCCAGCAGTTTAAAGACAGGGTCCTACGAGCAGTACTTC.